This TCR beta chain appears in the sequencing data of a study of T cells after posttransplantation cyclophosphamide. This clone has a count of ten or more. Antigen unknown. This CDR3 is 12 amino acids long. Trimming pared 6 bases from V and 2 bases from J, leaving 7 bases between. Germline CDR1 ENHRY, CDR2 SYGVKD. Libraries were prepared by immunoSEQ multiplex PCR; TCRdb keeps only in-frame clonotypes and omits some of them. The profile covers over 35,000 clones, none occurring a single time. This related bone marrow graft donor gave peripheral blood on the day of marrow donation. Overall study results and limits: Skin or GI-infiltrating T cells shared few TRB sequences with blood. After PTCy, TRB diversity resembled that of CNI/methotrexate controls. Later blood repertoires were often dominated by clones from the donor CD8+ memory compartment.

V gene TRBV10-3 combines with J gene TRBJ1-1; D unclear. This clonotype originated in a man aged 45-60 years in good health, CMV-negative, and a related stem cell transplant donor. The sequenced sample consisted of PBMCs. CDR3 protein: CAISSINTEAFF. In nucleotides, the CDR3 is TGTGCCATCAGCTCTATTAACACTGAAGCTTTCTTT.